This T cell receptor (beta chain) was documented in a study of early T cells in non-severe SARS-CoV-2 infection. Study information: Unsorted whole-blood RNA was sequenced in bulk, leaving chains unpaired.

This CDR3 region has 12 residues. Germline V gives CDR1 SSHAT, CDR2 FNYEAQ (reference sequence). This clonotype has a count of ten or more. The junction departs from the called germline gene at one end, perhaps through a read error. The TCR library protocol was used to attach unique molecular identifiers. These identifiers were attached to individual cDNA molecules. TCRdb re-derived calls from the 5' RACE reads in MiXCR, one entry per CDR3 protein. The sample lists roughly 26,000 distinct CDR3 sequences; just over 4% were seen once. The chain employs TRBV7-7 and TRBJ2-5, with D perhaps matching TRBD2 (6 bases). This TCR was recovered from an adult who was a healthcare worker with PCR-confirmed SARS-CoV-2 infection or an uninfected control (not recorded which). Sequencing used whole blood. CDR3 nucleotide sequence: TGTGCTAGCAGCCGTGCCGGGGAGGCCCAGTACTTC. This encodes CASSRAGEAQYF.